The 17 T cell receptor beta chains below come from one sample, sequenced in a study of beta chain features in type 1 diabetes. Expressed TCRB transcripts were sequenced after all isolated RNA was converted to cDNA. Libraries were prepared by immunoSEQ multiplex PCR; TCRdb keeps only in-frame clonotypes and omits some of them. The repertoire has about 140,000 clones, 6.9% of them found once; the top ten carry around 1.3%. Sequencing was performed on central memory CD4+ T cells from blood. The source of these receptors is a woman in her twenties or thirties in good health.

The CDR3 is CASSFYQNTEAFF. The DNA for the CDR3 is TGTGCCAGCAGCTTCTACCAGAACACTGAAGCTTTCTTT. This chain connects TRBV7-9 to TRBJ1-1; D gene unclear. Germline CDR1 and CDR2: SEHNR and FQNEAQ (reference sequence). This CDR3 has 13 amino acids. Between the trimmed V and J ends, which lost 3 bases and 1 base, there was a span of 6 bases.

This chain's CDR3 is CAGQGGNQPQHF. CDR3 sequence (DNA): TGTGCCGGCCAGGGGGGTAATCAGCCCCAGCATTTT. The V gene is TRBV28, the J gene TRBJ1-5, with TRBD1 matching 7 bases. Trimming took 11 bases from V and 4 from J; bases not matched to a gene: 5. Germline CDR1 is MDHEN and CDR2 is SYDVKM. The CDR3 consists of 12 residues.

This clone came up a few times. The CDR3 loop reads CASSQDLTRGDEKLFF. CDR3 coding DNA: TGCGCCAGCAGCCAAGATCTGACCCGGGGGGATGAAAAACTGTTTTTT. The chain couples TRBV4-3 to TRBJ1-4; D might be TRBD1 (5 bases). Deletions cut 0 bases from V and 6 bases from J, with 14 bases between. CDR3 length equals 16 residues. Germline V CDR1 and CDR2: LGHNA, YSLEER.

CDR3 region: CASSLFPPSGPNEQFF. The CDR3 region has the DNA TGTGCCAGCAGCTTGTTTCCGCCTAGCGGACCCAATGAGCAGTTCTTC. The chain couples TRBV5-4 to TRBJ2-1, with 7 bases aligning to TRBD2. Germline CDR1 reads SGHNT; CDR2 reads YYREEE (reference sequence). V gave up 1 base and J gave up 6 bases; unmatched junction bases: 10. This CDR3 has 16 amino acids.

This clone has only a few counts. For the CDR3, the DNA is TGTGCCATCAGTGAGTCTTGGGGAAAGCGGGATCCCTACGAGCAGTACTTC. It codes for CAISESWGKRDPYEQYF. V is TRBV10-3 and J is TRBJ2-7; TRBD2 aligns across 7 bases. Germline CDR1 reads ENHRY; CDR2 reads SYGVKD. V was pared by 0 bases and J by 2 bases, with 10 bases of the junction left unmatched. This CDR3 is built from 17 residues.

A few counts support this clone. The chain couples TRBV30 to TRBJ1-5; no reliable D call. V lost 2 bases, J lost 0 bases, and 11 bases lay in between. This CDR3 region has 15 residues. Germline V CDR1 and CDR2: GTSNPN, SVGIG (reference sequence). The CDR3 spells CAWSLGLNSNQPQHF. The CDR3 nucleotides are TGTGCCTGGAGTTTAGGACTGAATAGCAATCAGCCCCAGCATTTT.

This clone has ten or more counts. The genes are TRBV5-4 and TRBJ2-1; D may be TRBD1 (6 bases). The germline V and J ends were trimmed by 6 bases and 3 bases, with 10 bases remaining between them. This CDR3 region has 13 residues. CDR1 and CDR2 (germline): SGHNT, YYREEE (reference sequence). CDR3 DNA: TGTGCCAGCATCGGGGACATCTACAATGAGCAGTTCTTC. Its translation: CASIGDIYNEQFF.

This clone has just a few counts. The chain uses TRBV11-3 and TRBJ2-1, with a weak D call TRBD2 (6 bases). Germline CDR1 reads SGHNT; CDR2 reads YENEEA. There are 15 residues in the CDR3. Trimming removed 5 bases from V and 9 bases from J, with 20 bases in between. The CDR3 bases are TGTGCCAGCAGCGCCTCCAATTTTGCGGGAAGTGAGCAGTTCTTC. It specifies CASSASNFAGSEQFF.

This clone was observed at least ten times. The gene calls are TRBV4-3 and TRBJ2-7, with D tentatively TRBD1 (5 bases). The CDR3 has 14 amino acids. Between the trimmed V and J ends, which lost 0 bases and 0 bases, there was a span of 6 bases. Germline values: CDR1 LGHNA, CDR2 YSLEER. This CDR3 reads CASSQDRDSYEQYF. The CDR3, as DNA: TGCGCCAGCAGCCAAGACAGGGACTCCTACGAGCAGTACTTC.

This chain connects TRBV19 to TRBJ2-3; weak D call: TRBD2 (6 bases). The CDR3 consists of 13 residues. CDR1 LNHDA and CDR2 SQIVND come from the germline V gene (reference sequence). Written as DNA, the CDR3 is TGTGCAACCCGGTGGGGAGGAGGAGATACGCAGTATTTT. Translating gives CATRWGGGDTQYF.

The sample holds a few counts of this clone. This sequence joins TRBV2 and TRBJ2-7, with 7 positions matching TRBD2. The CDR3 length is 14 residues. The V segment lost 8 bases and the J segment 0 bases; nucleotides outside the gene matches: 7. The V gene's germline CDR1 is SNHLY and CDR2 FYNNEI. CDR3 sequence (DNA): TGTGCCAGCGTCCAACTAGCGACCTCCTACGAGCAGTACTTC. Its translation: CASVQLATSYEQYF. The full variable domain, in which reference TRBV2 and TRBJ2-7 provide the parts outside the CDR3, is EPEVTQTPSHQVTQMGQEVILRCVPISNHLYFYWYRQILGQKVEFLVSFYNNEISEKSEIFDDQFSVERPDGSNFTLKIRSTKLEDSAMYFCASVQLATSYEQYFGPGTRLTVT.

In this sample, this clone turned up many times. In nucleotides, the CDR3 is TGCGCCAGCAGCCAAGGAGGGACTAGCGGGAGTAATGAGCAGTTCTTC. It encodes CASSQGGTSGSNEQFF. The chain couples TRBV4-3 to TRBJ2-1, with TRBD2 matching 14 bases. The CDR3 has 16 residues. Germline V gives CDR1 LGHNA, CDR2 YSLEER. V trimming: 1 base; J trimming: 7 bases; junction bases outside the gene matches: 3.

The chain joins TRBV5-1 to TRBJ2-3; TRBD1 agrees at 9 bases. Unmatched junction bases numbered 6, after V lost 3 bases and J lost 4 bases. CDR3 size: 15 residues. Looked up from germline, CDR1 is SGHRS and CDR2 is YFSETQ. The CDR3 DNA follows: TGCGCCAGCAGCTCTGGACAGGGGACCTCAGATACGCAGTATTTT. Its protein is CASSSGQGTSDTQYF.

J is TRBJ2-7 and V is TRBV28, with 7 nucleotides matching TRBD1. Germline V CDR1 and CDR2: MDHEN, SYDVKM. V lost 7 bases to trimming and J lost 5 bases; unmatched junction nucleotides: 11. This CDR3 contains 14 residues. CDR3 sequence (DNA): TGTGCCAGCAACGTCCCCCACAGGGGCAACGAGCAGTACTTC. Translated: CASNVPHRGNEQYF.

The chain links TRBV7-2 to TRBJ2-3; 12 positions match TRBD2. Unmatched junction bases numbered 3, after V lost 6 bases and J lost 2 bases. This CDR3 has 15 residues. The V gene's germline CDR1 is SGHTA and CDR2 FQGNSA. CDR3 sequence reads: CASRWTSGNTDTQYF. CDR3 sequence (DNA): TGTGCCAGCAGGTGGACTAGCGGGAACACAGATACGCAGTATTTT.

The chain couples TRBV6-1 to TRBJ1-1; D not certain. Trimming cost V 3 bases and J 1 base, with 12 bases left between them. CDR1 and CDR2 (germline): MNHNS, SASEGT. The CDR3 is 15 amino acids. The CDR3, as DNA: TGTGCCAGCAGTGAGTGGGCAAATGGGAACACTGAAGCTTTCTTT. Residues: CASSEWANGNTEAFF.

This clone has only a few counts. This chain connects TRBV28 to TRBJ2-5; D gene ambiguous. Trimming shortened V by 7 bases and J by 5 bases, and 17 bases separated the two germline ends. CDR1 is MDHEN, CDR2 SYDVKM, per germline. The CDR3 has 14 residues. CDR3 amino acids: CASISGIGLETQYF. CDR3 DNA sequence: TGTGCCAGCATCTCCGGTATTGGTCTGGAGACCCAGTACTTC. The full variable domain, rest sourced from reference TRBV28 and TRBJ2-5, is DVKVTQSSRYLVKRTGEKVFLECVQDMDHENMFWYRQDPGLGLRLIYFSYDVKMKEKGDIPEGYSVSREKKERFSLILESASTNQTSMYLCASISGIGLETQYFGPGTRLLVL.